This T cell receptor (beta chain) derives from a study of PD-1 blockade in classical Hodgkin lymphoma. Points from the study as a whole: Still unresolved is the cause of the repertoire differences, which may be disease activity or prior therapy. With CD4+ cells, TCR diversity rose significantly by C4D1, but not with CD8+ cells. Those patients who began receiving nivolumab less than 1 year after ASCT had lower diversity, and they were excluded.

The table came from immunoSEQ multiplex PCR; TCRdb's copy has only in-frame clones and leaves some out. The sample records over 25,000 clones, 60% to 85% being singletons. The CDR3 is made up of 17 amino acids. Germline V gene sequence: CDR1 SGHRS, CDR2 YFSETQ. The V segment lost 0 bases and the J segment 6 bases; nucleotides outside the gene matches: 14. Remarks on this clone: Its antigen is unidentified.

All trial patients relapsed after autologous stem cell transplantation. CD4+ T cells were purified from thawed PBMCs by negative selection. Sample: CD4+ T cells from blood, taken at baseline. This chain joins TRBV5-1 and TRBJ1-2; 7 positions match TRBD1. This receptor was identified in a human donor with classical Hodgkin lymphoma. The CDR3 nucleotides are TGCGCCAGCAGCTTGGTCGGACAGGCCAGCCGAAGGAATGGCTACACCTTC. This encodes CASSLVGQASRRNGYTF.